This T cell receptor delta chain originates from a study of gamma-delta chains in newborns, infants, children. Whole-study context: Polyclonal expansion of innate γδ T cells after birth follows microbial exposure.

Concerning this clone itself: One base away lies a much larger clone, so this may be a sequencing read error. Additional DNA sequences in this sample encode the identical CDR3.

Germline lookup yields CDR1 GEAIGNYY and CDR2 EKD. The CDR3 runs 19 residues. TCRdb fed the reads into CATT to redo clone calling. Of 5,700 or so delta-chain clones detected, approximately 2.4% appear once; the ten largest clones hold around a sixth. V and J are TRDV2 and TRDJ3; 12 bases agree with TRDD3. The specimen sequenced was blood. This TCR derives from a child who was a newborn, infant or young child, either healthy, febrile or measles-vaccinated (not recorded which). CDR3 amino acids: CACDILGDTSSWDTRQMFF. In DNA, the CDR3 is TGCGCCTGTGACATCCTGGGGGATACGAGCTCCTGGGACACCCGACAGATGTTTTTC.